Listed below are T cell receptor beta chains from one sample, sequenced in a study of blood T cell repertoires in COVID-19. Profiling relied on immunoSEQ multiplex PCR, and the TCRdb table lists in-frame clones only, not all of them. The sample gives roughly 100,000 clones, just under 95% of which show up once; 1.9% is in the top ten. The sequencing input was peripheral blood. Receptors originate from a woman in her fifties or sixties with COVID-19, enrolled during active disease. Each CDR3 is given with its conserved first and last residue. A D gene is named only where the DNA matches it firmly. Part of the rows lack a size; the others show once, few, many or a class for expanded clones.

V	D	J	size	DNA	CDR3
TRBV6-4	-	TRBJ2-1	few	TGTGCCAGCAGTCTTACGGGGGTTGAGCAGTTCTTC	CASSLTGVEQFF
TRBV7-9	-	TRBJ2-3	-	TGTGCCACCGACAGGAAAACCTCCCCGGATACGCAGTATTTT	CATDRKTSPDTQYF
TRBV18	TRBD2	TRBJ2-5	once	TGTGCCAGCTCACCAGTGGCGGGGGTCGTTCAAGAGACCCAGTACTTC	CASSPVAGVVQETQYF
TRBV19	TRBD2	TRBJ2-5	-	TGTGCCATTGCGACTAGCGGGGGGGAGACCCAGTACTTC	CAIATSGGETQYF
TRBV6-4	TRBD2	TRBJ2-3	-	TGTGCCAGCAGCGGGACTAGCGGGGGCACAGATACGCAGTATTTT	CASSGTSGGTDTQYF
TRBV4-3	TRBD2	TRBJ2-1	-	TGCGCCAGCAGCCAAACTTTAGCGGGGTATCGGTTCTTC	CASSQTLAGYRFF
TRBV30	TRBD1	TRBJ1-5	-	TGTGCCTGGAGTGCCCCCGAAGGGACAGTTAGCAATCAGCCCCAGCATTTT	CAWSAPEGTVSNQPQHF
TRBV24-1	TRBD1	TRBJ2-2	-	TGTGCCACCCGGGGACAGTCAAAGACCGGGGAGCTGTTTTTT	CATRGQSKTGELFF
TRBV19	TRBD2	TRBJ2-3	-	TGTGCCAGTAGTATCCCCAGCGGGGGCACAGATACGCAGTATTTT	CASSIPSGGTDTQYF
TRBV24-1	-	TRBJ2-1	-	TGTGCCACCAGTGATTTGAGTCCCAGCGTTGGCCGCAATGAGCAGTTCTTC	CATSDLSPSVGRNEQFF
TRBV27	TRBD1	TRBJ1-5	-	TGTGCCAGCAGTCCAAGCTCCGGGACAGGGTTTAGGGTGAGGGATCAGCCCCAGCATTTT	CASSPSSGTGFRVRDQPQHF
TRBV3-1/TRBV3-2	-	TRBJ2-2	once	TGTGCCAGCAGCCCCTGGGGCGGGGCGGACACCGGGGAGCTGTTTTTT	CASSPWGGADTGELFF
TRBV5-4	TRBD1	TRBJ1-2	-	TGTGCCAGCAGCCCGCCGGGACAGGGGACTTATGGCTACACCTTC	CASSPPGQGTYGYTF
TRBV5-5	TRBD2	TRBJ2-1	once	TGTGCCAGCAGCCCAGAACTAGCGGGGGGCCACAATGAGCAGTTCTTC	CASSPELAGGHNEQFF
TRBV5-1	-	TRBJ1-5	-	TGCGCCAGCAGGGAGGGCGGGGGCAATCAGCCCCAGCATTTT	CASREGGGNQPQHF
TRBV14	-	TRBJ1-1	-	TGTGCCAGCAGCCAAGATAACAGGGACCACGGAAAGGCTGAAGCTTTCTTT	CASSQDNRDHGKAEAFF
TRBV9	TRBD1	TRBJ1-6	once	TGTGCCAGCAGCGTCGACAGGGCAGGCAATTCACCCCTCCACTTT	CASSVDRAGNSPLHF
TRBV19	TRBD1	TRBJ1-5	-	TGTGCCAGTAGTTTTCCACAGGGGGCAGGGAATCAGCCCCAGCATTTT	CASSFPQGAGNQPQHF
TRBV7-9	TRBD2	TRBJ2-1	once	TGTGCCAGCAGCTTAATTCGGGGCGGGGGATACAATGAGCAGTTCTTC	CASSLIRGGGYNEQFF
TRBV11-2	-	TRBJ2-2	-	TGTGCCAGCAGCTCCCGTGACAGTCGGTTGACCGGGGAGCTGTTTTTT	CASSSRDSRLTGELFF
TRBV5-6	TRBD1	TRBJ1-1	-	TGTGCCAGCAGCTTGGTCCGGGACAGGGGAGAAGCTTTCTTT	CASSLVRDRGEAFF
TRBV4-1	TRBD1	TRBJ1-4	-	TGCGCCAGCAGCCAACCTTGGGGGGTACAGGGGAAGAGGGGTGAAAAACTGTTTTTT	CASSQPWGVQGKRGEKLFF
TRBV10-1	-	TRBJ1-1	-	TGCGCCGAAAACAGGGTTAGCACTGAAGCTTTCTTT	CAENRVSTEAFF
TRBV2	TRBD2	TRBJ2-2	-	TGTGCCAGCAGTGAAGCTGTGCGGGGGGGACTCAAGGCCGGGGAGCTGTTTTTT	CASSEAVRGGLKAGELFF
TRBV18	-	TRBJ1-5	-	TGTGCCAGCTCACCAGCGGGCAGCAATCAGCCCCAGCATTTT	CASSPAGSNQPQHF
TRBV6-5	-	TRBJ1-5	few	TGTGCCAGCAGCTCTTCTGGGGGCAGCAATCAGCCCCAGCATTTT	CASSSSGGSNQPQHF
TRBV7-2	-	TRBJ1-2	-	TGTGCCAGCAACCCGACAAGTCTTACTAACTATGGCTACACCTTC	CASNPTSLTNYGYTF
TRBV18	-	TRBJ2-3	-	TGTGCCAGCTCACGAGCCCGGCAGGCCACAGATACGCAGTATTTT	CASSRARQATDTQYF
TRBV27	TRBD1	TRBJ1-6	-	TGTGCCAGCAGTCCGCGACAGGGTTTGATAACACCCCTCCACTTT	CASSPRQGLITPLHF
TRBV7-9	TRBD1	TRBJ2-7	-	TGTGCCAGCAGTCCAAGACAGGGGGCTTTATACGAGCAGTACTTC	CASSPRQGALYEQYF
TRBV27	-	TRBJ1-6	-	TGTGCCAGCAGTTTCGGGGGGCTTTGGCCTTCGAATTCACCCCTCCACTTT	CASSFGGLWPSNSPLHF
TRBV30	-	TRBJ1-3	-	TGTGCCTGGACCTCCGGGGTTAGTGGAAACACCATATATTTT	CAWTSGVSGNTIYF
TRBV6-2/TRBV6-3	TRBD1	TRBJ1-1	-	TGTGCCAGCAGCAGAAGCTCCGGGACAGGGGGCACTGAAGCTTTCTTT	CASSRSSGTGGTEAFF
TRBV7-2	-	TRBJ1-6	-	TGTGCCAGCAGCTTAGGACAGAGCTATAATTCACCCCTCCACTTT	CASSLGQSYNSPLHF
TRBV28	TRBD1	TRBJ1-2	-	TGTGCCAGCAGTTTAAGGGACAGGGATGGCTACACCTTC	CASSLRDRDGYTF
TRBV11-3	-	TRBJ1-1	few	TGTGCCAGCAGCTTTTATAGTAACTCGAACACTGAAGCTTTCTTT	CASSFYSNSNTEAFF
TRBV19	-	TRBJ1-1	-	TGTGCCAGTAGTCTGGGGGAGGAGGAAGCTTTCTTT	CASSLGEEEAFF
TRBV9	-	TRBJ1-1	-	TGTGCCAGCAGCCCCACGGGACAGAACACTGAAGCTTTCTTT	CASSPTGQNTEAFF
TRBV5-4	TRBD2	TRBJ2-5	-	TGTGCCAGCAGCTTTGGACTAGCGGGACAAGAGACCCAGTACTTC	CASSFGLAGQETQYF
TRBV19	TRBD1	TRBJ2-1	-	TGTGCCAGTCGCCCGGGACAGGGAAACAATGAGCAGTTCTTC	CASRPGQGNNEQFF
TRBV13	TRBD1	TRBJ2-2	-	TGTGCCAGCAGCCCAAGACAGGGAAAGCTCGTCGGGGAGCTGTTTTTT	CASSPRQGKLVGELFF
TRBV19	-	TRBJ1-5	-	TGTGCCAGTAGTGATCAGGGTCCGACTCAGCCCCAGCATTTT	CASSDQGPTQPQHF
TRBV27	TRBD1	TRBJ1-1	-	TGTGCCAGCAGCCTGACAGGGTTGGGAAACACTGAAGCTTTCTTT	CASSLTGLGNTEAFF
TRBV2	TRBD1	TRBJ1-3	-	TGTGCCAGCGGGGGGACAGGGACTGGAAACACCATATATTTT	CASGGTGTGNTIYF